Here is one T cell receptor (beta chain) with its context. Its target is unknown. The treatment denotes: roughly 10-day PBMC culture with coronavirus spike peptide pools or control peptides (ViraFEST assay). The sample comes from a study of vaccination and CD4 T cells after COVID-19. The Oncomine TCR Beta short-read assay sequenced DNA from cultured CD4+ T cells. The template was genomic DNA from cultured CD4+ T cells. Using its own MiXCR run on the PCR reads, TCRdb lists one record per CDR3 protein. The data show under 9,500 distinct CDR3 sequences, with under 80% seen just once and approximately 33% held by the top ten. Trimming cost V 7 bases and J 3 bases; bases outside gene matches: 6. Germline-derived CDR1 and CDR2 are SNHLY and FYNNEI. The CDR3 totals 14 residues.

Source material: CD4+ T cells from blood, cultured in vitro. The chain employs TRBV2 and TRBJ1-1; 9 bases fit TRBD1. The source is a human donor who had recovered from COVID-19. CDR3 DNA sequence: TGTGCCAGCAACCAACAGGGGGCGTACACTGAAGCTTTCTTT. The encoded protein is CASNQQGAYTEAFF.